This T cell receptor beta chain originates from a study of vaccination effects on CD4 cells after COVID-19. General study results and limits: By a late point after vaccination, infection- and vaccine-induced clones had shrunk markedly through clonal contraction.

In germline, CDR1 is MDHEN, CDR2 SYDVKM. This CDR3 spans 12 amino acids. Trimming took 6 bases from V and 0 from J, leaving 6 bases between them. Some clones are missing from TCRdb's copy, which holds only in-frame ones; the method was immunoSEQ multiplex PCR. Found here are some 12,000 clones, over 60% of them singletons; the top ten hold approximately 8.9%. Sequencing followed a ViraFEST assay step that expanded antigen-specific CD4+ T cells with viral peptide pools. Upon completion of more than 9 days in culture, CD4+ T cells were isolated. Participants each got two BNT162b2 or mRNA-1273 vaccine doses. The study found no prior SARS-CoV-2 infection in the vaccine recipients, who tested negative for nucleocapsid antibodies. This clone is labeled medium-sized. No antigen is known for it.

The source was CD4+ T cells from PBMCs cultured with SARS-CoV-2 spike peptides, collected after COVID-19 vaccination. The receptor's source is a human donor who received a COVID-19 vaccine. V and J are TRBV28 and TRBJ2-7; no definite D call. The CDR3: CASSPSSYEQYF. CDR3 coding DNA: TGTGCCAGCAGCCCTAGCTCCTACGAGCAGTACTTC. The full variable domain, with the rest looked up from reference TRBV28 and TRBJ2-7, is DVKVTQSSRYLVKRTGEKVFLECVQDMDHENMFWYRQDPGLGLRLIYFSYDVKMKEKGDIPEGYSVSREKKERFSLILESASTNQTSMYLCASSPSSYEQYFGPGTRLTVT.